This entry describes one TCR beta chain. Libraries were prepared by immunoSEQ multiplex PCR; TCRdb keeps only in-frame clonotypes and omits some of them. The repertoire consists of 360,000 or so clones, with roughly 90% occurring once and the leading ten covering approximately 1.9%. The treatment was: about 20 received Ad26.COV2.S at low or high dose, single or two shots; 5 received placebo; per-sample allocation not given. The investigators took samples on day 63 after the first vaccine or placebo injection. This CDR3 is 14 amino acids long. Trimming shortened V by 5 bases and J by 6 bases, and 16 bases separated the two germline ends. The germline V gene encodes CDR1 LNHDA and CDR2 SQIVND (reference sequence). The data stem from a study of Ad26.COV2.S vaccination and SARS-CoV-2 variants.

The V call is TRBV19, the J call TRBJ1-2; D remains ambiguous. The input for sequencing was peripheral blood, taken in a trial of Ad26.COV2.S vaccine versus placebo. This TCR derives from a person aged 18-65 years who received the Ad26.COV2.S COVID-19 vaccine or a placebo. The CDR3 is CASSFGRVDHGYTF. The CDR3 DNA reads as TGTGCCAGTAGTTTCGGACGGGTGGACCATGGCTACACCTTC.